The clone carrying this T cell receptor (beta chain) occurred many times. Its antigen is not known. These data come from a study of molecular identifiers for immune sequencing clone quantification. Study-level findings and limits: Highly expanded clone sizes could be underestimated through barcode sharing by identical TCR molecules.

Libraries of naive CD8 T cells were made from about 20,000 to 1,000,000 sorted cells. They used 10%, 30% or 50% RNA. CDR3 size: 14 residues. In TCRdb, the PCR reads were re-called with MiXCR into one record per CDR3 protein. The table records about half a million distinct CDR3 sequences, roughly 24% of them present only once. Sequencing was performed on naive CD8+ T cells from blood, with Jurkat cell RNA spiked in. Subset in this sample: FACS-sorted CD8+CD4-CCR7+CD45RA+ naive T cells. This TCR was recovered from a human donor in good health. Some libraries in this study had Jurkat cell RNA spiked in. The chain carries TRBV21-1 and TRBJ2-2. TRBV21-1 is noted as a pseudogene. The CDR3: CASSRSRLTGELFF. CDR3 bases: TGTGCCAGCAGCAGGAGTCGGCTGACCGGGGAGCTGTTTTTT.